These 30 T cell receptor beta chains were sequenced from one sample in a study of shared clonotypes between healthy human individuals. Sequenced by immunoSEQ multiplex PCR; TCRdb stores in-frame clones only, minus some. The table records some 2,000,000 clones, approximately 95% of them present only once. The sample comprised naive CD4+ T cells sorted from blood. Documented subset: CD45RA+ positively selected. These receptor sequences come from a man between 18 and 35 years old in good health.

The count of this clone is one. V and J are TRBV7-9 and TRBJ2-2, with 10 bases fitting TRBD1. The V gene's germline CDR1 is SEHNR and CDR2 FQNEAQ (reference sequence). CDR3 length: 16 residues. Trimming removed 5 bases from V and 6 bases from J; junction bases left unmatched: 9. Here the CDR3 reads CASSHYRDRGAGELFF. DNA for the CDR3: TGTGCCAGCAGCCACTACCGGGACAGGGGAGCCGGGGAGCTGTTTTTT.

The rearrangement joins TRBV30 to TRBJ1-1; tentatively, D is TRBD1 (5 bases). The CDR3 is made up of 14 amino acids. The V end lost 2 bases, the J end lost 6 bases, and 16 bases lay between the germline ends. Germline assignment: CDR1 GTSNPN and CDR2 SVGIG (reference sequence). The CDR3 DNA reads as TGTGCCTGGAGTACAAAGGGGCGCAGGGCTGAAGCTTTCTTT. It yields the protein CAWSTKGRRAEAFF.

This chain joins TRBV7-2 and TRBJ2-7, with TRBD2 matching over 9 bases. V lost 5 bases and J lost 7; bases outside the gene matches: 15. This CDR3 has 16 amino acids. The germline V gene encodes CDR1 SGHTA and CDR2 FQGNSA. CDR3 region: CASSLNLAAGGGEQYF. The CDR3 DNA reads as TGTGCCAGCAGCCTGAATCTAGCAGCGGGGGGAGGTGAGCAGTACTTC.

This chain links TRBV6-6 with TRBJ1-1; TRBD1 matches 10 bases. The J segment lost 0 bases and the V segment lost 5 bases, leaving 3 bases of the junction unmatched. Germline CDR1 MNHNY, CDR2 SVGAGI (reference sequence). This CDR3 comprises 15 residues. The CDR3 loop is CASSGQGGLNTEAFF. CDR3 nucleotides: TGTGCCAGCAGTGGACAGGGGGGGTTGAACACTGAAGCTTTCTTT.

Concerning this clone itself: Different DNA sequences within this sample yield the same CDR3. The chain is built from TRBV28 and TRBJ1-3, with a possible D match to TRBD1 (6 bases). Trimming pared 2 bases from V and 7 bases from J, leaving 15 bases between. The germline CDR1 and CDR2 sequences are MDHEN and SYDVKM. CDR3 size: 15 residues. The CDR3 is CASSLRQATRNTIYF. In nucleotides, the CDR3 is TGTGCCAGCAGTTTACGACAGGCGACGAGGAACACCATATATTTT.

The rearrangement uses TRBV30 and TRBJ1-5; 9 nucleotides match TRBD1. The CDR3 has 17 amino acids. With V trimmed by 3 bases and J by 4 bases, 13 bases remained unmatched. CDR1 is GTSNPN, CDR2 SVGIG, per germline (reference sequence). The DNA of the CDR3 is TGTGCCTGGAGCCATATGGACAGGGGTCCTCATAATCAGCCCCAGCATTTT. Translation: CAWSHMDRGPHNQPQHF.

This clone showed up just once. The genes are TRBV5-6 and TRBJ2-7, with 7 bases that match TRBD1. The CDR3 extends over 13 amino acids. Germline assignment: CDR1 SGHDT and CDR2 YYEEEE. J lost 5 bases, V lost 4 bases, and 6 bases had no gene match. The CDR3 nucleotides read TGTGCCAGCAGCAATGACAGGGCCCACGAGCAGTACTTC. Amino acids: CASSNDRAHEQYF.

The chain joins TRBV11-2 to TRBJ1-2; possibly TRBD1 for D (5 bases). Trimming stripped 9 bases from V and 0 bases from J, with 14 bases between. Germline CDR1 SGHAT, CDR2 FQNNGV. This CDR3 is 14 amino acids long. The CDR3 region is CASRQGGTNYGYTF. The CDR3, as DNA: TGTGCCAGTAGGCAGGGCGGCACTAACTATGGCTACACCTTC.

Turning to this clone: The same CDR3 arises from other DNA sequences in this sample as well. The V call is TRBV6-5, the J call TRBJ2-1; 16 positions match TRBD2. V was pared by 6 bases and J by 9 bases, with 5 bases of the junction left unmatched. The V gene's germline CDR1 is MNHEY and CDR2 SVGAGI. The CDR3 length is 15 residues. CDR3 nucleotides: TGTGCCAGCAGCCCAGGGACTAGCGGGAGGGGTGAGCAGTTCTTC. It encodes CASSPGTSGRGEQFF.

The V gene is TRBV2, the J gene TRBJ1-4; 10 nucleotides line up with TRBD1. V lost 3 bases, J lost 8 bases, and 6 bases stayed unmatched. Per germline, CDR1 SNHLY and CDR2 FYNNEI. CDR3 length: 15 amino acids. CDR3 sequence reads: CASSDRTGGMEKLFF. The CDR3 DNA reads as TGTGCCAGCAGTGATCGGACAGGGGGAATGGAAAAACTGTTTTTT.

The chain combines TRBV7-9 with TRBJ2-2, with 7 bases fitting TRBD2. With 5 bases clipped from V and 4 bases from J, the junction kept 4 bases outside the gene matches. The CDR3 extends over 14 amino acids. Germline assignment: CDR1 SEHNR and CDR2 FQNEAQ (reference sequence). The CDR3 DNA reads TGTGCCAGCAGCCCGCGGGAGTCCACCGGGGAGCTGTTTTTT. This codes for CASSPRESTGELFF.

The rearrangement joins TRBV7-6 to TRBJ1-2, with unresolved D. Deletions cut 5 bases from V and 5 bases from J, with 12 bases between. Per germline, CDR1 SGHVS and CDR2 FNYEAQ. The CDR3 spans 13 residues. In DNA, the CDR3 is TGTGCCAGCAGCCTCGGACGGAGTTATGGCTACACCTTC. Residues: CASSLGRSYGYTF.

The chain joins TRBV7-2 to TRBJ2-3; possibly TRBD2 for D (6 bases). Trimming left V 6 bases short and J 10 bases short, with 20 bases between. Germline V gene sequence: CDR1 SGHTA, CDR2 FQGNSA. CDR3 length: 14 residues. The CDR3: CASRRVRQEGSQYF. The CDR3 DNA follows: TGTGCCAGCAGAAGGGTACGGCAGGAGGGGTCGCAGTATTTT.

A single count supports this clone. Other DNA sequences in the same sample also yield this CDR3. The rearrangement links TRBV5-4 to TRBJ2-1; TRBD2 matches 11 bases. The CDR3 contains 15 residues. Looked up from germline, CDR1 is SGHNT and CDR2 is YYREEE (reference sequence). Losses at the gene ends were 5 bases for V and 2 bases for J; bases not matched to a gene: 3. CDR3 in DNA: TGTGCCAGCAGTTTAGCGGGGGGGACCTACAATGAGCAGTTCTTC. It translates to CASSLAGGTYNEQFF.

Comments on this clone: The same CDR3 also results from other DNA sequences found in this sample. The CDR3 region is CASSLVSDTQYF. The DNA for the CDR3 is TGTGCCAGCAGCTTAGTTTCAGATACGCAGTATTTT. This sequence joins TRBV7-2 and TRBJ2-3; D gene uncertain. Per germline, CDR1 SGHTA and CDR2 FQGNSA. CDR3 length: 12 amino acids. V was pared by 1 base and J by 4 bases, with 3 bases between.

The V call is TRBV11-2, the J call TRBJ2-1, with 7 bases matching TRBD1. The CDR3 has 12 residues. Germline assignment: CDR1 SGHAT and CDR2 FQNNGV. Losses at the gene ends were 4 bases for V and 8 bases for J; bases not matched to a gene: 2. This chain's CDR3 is CASSYRGDEQFF. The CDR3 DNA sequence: TGTGCCAGCAGCTACAGGGGCGATGAGCAGTTCTTC.

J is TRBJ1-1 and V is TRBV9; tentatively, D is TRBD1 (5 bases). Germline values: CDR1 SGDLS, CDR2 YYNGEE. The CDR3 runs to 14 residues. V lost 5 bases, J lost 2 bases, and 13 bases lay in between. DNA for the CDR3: TGTGCCAGCAGGGGAGGGGACGTCAACACTGAAGCTTTCTTT. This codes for CASRGGDVNTEAFF. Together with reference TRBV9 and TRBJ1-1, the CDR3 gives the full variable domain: DSGVTQTPKHLITATGQRVTLRCSPRSGDLSVYWYQQSLDQGLQFLIQYYNGEERAKGNILERFSAQQFPDLHSELNLSSLELGDSALYFCASRGGDVNTEAFFGQGTRLTVV.

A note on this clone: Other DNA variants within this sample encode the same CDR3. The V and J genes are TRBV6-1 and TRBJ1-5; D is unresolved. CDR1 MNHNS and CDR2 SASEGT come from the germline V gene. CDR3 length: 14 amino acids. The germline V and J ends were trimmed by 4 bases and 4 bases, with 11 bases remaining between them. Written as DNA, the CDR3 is TGTGCCAGCAGTGGGGAAGGCGGTAATCAGCCCCAGCATTTT. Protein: CASSGEGGNQPQHF.

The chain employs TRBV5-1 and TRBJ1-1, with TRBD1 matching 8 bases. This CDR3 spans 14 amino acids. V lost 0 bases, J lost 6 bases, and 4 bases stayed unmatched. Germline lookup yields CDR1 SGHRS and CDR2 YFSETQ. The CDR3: CASSLGQGSSEAFF. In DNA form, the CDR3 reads TGCGCCAGCAGCTTGGGACAGGGGAGCTCTGAAGCTTTCTTT.

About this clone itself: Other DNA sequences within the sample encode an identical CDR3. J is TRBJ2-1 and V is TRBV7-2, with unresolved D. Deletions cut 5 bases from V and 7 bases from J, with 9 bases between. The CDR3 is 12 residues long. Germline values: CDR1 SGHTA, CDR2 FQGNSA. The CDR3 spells CASSLSRNEQFF. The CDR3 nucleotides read TGTGCCAGCAGCCTTAGTCGAAATGAGCAGTTCTTC.

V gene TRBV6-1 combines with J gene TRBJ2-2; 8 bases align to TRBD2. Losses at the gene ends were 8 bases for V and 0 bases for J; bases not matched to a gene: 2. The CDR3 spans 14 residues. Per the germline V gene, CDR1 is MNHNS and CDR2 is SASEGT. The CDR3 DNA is TGTGCCAGCCAGCGGGAGTCGAACACCGGGGAGCTGTTTTTT. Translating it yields CASQRESNTGELFF.

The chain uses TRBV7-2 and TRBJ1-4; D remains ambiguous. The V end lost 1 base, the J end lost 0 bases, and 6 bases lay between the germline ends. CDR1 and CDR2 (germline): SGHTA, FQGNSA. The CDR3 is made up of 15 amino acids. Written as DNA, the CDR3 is TGTGCCAGCAGCTTAGACGGTGCAACTAATGAAAAACTGTTTTTT. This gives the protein CASSLDGATNEKLFF. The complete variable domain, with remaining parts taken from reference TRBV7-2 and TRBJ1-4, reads GAGVSQSPSNKVTEKGKDVELRCDPISGHTALYWYRQSLGQGLEFLIYFQGNSAPDKSGLPSDRFSAERTGGSVSTLTIQRTQQEDSAVYLCASSLDGATNEKLFFGSGTQLSVL.

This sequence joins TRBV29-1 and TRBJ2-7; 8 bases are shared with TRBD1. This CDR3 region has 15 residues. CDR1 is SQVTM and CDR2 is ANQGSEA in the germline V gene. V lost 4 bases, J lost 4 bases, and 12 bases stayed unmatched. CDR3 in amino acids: CSVGTGKADSYEQYF. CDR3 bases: TGCAGCGTTGGGACAGGGAAAGCGGACTCGTACGAGCAGTACTTC.

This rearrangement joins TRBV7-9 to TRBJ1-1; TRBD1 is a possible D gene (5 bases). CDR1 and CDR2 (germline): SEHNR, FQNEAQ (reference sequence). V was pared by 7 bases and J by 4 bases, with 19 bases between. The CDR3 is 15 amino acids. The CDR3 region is CASIGGYLLGTEAFF. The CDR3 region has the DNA TGTGCCAGCATCGGGGGTTATCTCCTTGGCACTGAAGCTTTCTTT.

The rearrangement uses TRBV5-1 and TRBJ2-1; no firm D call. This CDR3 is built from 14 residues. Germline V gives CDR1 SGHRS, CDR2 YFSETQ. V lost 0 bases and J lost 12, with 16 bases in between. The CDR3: CASSLAYGYVVQFF. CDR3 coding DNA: TGCGCCAGCAGCTTGGCTTACGGGTATGTGGTGCAGTTCTTC.

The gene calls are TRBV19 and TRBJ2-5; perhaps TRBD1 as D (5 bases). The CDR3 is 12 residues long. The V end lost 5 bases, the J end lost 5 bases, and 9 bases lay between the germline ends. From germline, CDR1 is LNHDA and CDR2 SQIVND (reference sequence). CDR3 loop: CASSFRGETQYF. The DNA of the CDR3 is TGTGCCAGTAGTTTTAGGGGCGAGACCCAGTACTTC.

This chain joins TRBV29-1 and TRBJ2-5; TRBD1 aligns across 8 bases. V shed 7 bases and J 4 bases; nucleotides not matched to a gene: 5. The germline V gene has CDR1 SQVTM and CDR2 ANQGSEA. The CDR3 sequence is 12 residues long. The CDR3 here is CSAEQGGETQYF. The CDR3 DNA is TGCAGCGCCGAACAGGGGGGAGAGACCCAGTACTTC.

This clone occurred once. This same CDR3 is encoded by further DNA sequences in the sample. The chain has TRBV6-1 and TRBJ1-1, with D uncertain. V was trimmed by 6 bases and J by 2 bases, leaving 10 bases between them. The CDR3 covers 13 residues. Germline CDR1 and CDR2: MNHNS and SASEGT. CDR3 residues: CASRVGENTEAFF. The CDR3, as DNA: TGTGCCAGCAGGGTGGGCGAAAACACTGAAGCTTTCTTT.

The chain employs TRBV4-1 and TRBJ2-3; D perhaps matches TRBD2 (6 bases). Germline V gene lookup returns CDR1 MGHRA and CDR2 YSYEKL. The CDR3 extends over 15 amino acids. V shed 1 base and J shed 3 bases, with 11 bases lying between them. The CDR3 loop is CASSQVAGTTDTQYF. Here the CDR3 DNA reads TGCGCCAGCAGCCAAGTTGCGGGAACAACAGATACGCAGTATTTT.

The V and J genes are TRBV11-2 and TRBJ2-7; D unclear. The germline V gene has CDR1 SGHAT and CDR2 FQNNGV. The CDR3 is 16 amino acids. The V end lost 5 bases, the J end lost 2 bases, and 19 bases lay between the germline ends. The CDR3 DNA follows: TGTGCCAGCAGCCCGATACGTGGCCCAGAGGCCTACGAGCAGTACTTC. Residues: CASSPIRGPEAYEQYF.